A single sample is the source of the 10 T cell receptor beta chains below, sequenced in a study of Graves' ophthalmopathy and Graves' hyperthyroidism (dated by TCRdb to the late 2010s). Sequencing took place on an Illumina HiSeq 2000. For repertoire sequencing, TCR beta CDR3 regions were amplified from RNA transcripts. A first-round RT-PCR used HTBI primers with the Qiagen OneStep RT-PCR kit, followed by a second-round multiplex PCR, size selection and purification. Using fastp at Q25 and MiXCR, TCRdb reprocessed the public reads and kept productive beta chains. Each CDR3 protein gets just one entry, which takes the most common genes and DNA from the rows behind it. This sample lists 300,000 to 350,000 distinct CDR3 sequences; roughly 15% were detected once. The top ten clones comprise approximately 13% of the sample. Sequenced input: peripheral blood. Receptors were obtained from an adult man with Graves' ophthalmopathy.

About this clonotype: A much larger clone is a single base away; this may be a read error. The V call is TRBV5-1, the J call TRBJ2-4; D not resolved. The V and J ends lost 0 bases and 3 bases respectively, with 7 bases between them. There are 14 residues in the CDR3. The V gene's germline CDR1 is SGHRS and CDR2 YFSETQ. CDR3 residues: CASSLDSDKNIQYF. The DNA of the CDR3 is TGCGCCAGCAGCTTGGACAGCGACAAAAACATTCAGTACTTC.

This clonotype was recorded at least ten times. The V gene is TRBV4-2, the J gene TRBJ1-3, with D possibly TRBD1 on 6 matching bases. Germline CDR1 and CDR2: LGHNA and YNFKEQ. V lost 5 bases and J 0 bases, leaving 17 bases between the germline ends. CDR3 size: 17 residues. The CDR3: CASSKRTVGRSGNTIYF. The CDR3 nucleotides are TGTGCCAGCAGCAAAAGGACAGTGGGACGCTCTGGAAACACCATATATTTT.

This clonotype was counted ten times or more. The chain is built from TRBV20-1 and TRBJ1-2; D ambiguous. The CDR3 runs 14 residues. CDR1 is DFQATT and CDR2 is SNEGSKA in the germline V gene (reference sequence). With 2 bases removed from V and 4 bases from J, the gap between germline ends came to 14 bases. The CDR3 is CSARLGRSGYGYTF. The CDR3 DNA follows: TGCAGTGCTAGACTCGGACGATCGGGCTATGGCTACACCTTC.

This rearrangement joins TRBV12-3 or TRBV12-4 to TRBJ2-7; possibly TRBD2 for D (10 bases). V was trimmed by 4 bases and J by 4 bases, leaving 26 bases between them. This CDR3 spans 18 amino acids. The CDR3, as DNA: TGTGCCAGCAGTTACAGGGGGCTAGCGGGAGTCGGGGCTTACGAGCAGTACTTC. Protein: CASSYRGLAGVGAYEQYF.

This clonotype has only a few counts. Here the CDR3 reads CASTLVARGYGYTF. DNA of the CDR3: TGTGCCAGCACCCTCGTCGCTCGGGGCTATGGCTACACCTTC. The chain employs TRBV12-3 or TRBV12-4 and TRBJ1-2; D ambiguous. The CDR3 has 14 amino acids. Trimming cost V 7 bases and J 4 bases, with 16 bases left between them.

In this sample, this clonotype turned up many times. This chain links TRBV30 with TRBJ2-5; no clear D gene. In germline, CDR1 is GTSNPN, CDR2 SVGIG (reference sequence). V was shortened by 4 bases and J by 5 bases, with 14 bases between the two germline ends. CDR3 length: 13 amino acids. CDR3 nucleotide sequence: TGTGCCTGGATGAAGCTAGGCACGGAGACCCAGTACTTC. Translated, it gives CAWMKLGTETQYF.

In its sample, this clonotype was seen many times. The V call is TRBV28, the J call TRBJ1-1, with TRBD1 identical over 7 bases. Per germline, CDR1 MDHEN and CDR2 SYDVKM. V shed 7 bases and J 3 bases; nucleotides not matched to a gene: 11. CDR3 length: 15 residues. CDR3 loop: CASTTGGGGDTEAFF. CDR3 sequence (DNA): TGTGCCAGCACCACGGGCGGAGGGGGCGACACTGAAGCTTTCTTT.

This clonotype was observed at least ten times. V gene TRBV6-2 or TRBV6-3 combines with J gene TRBJ1-2; D call uncertain. From germline, CDR1 is MNHEY and CDR2 SVGEGT. This CDR3 is built from 15 residues. V dropped 2 bases and J dropped 5 bases, with 15 bases sitting between them. CDR3 DNA sequence: TGTGCCAGCAGTTACGGTCTCAGCCAATCGTATGGCTACACCTTC. As protein: CASSYGLSQSYGYTF.

The V and J genes are TRBV2 and TRBJ2-7, with D unclear. V shed 6 bases and J shed 0 bases, with 12 bases lying between them. From germline, CDR1 is SNHLY and CDR2 FYNNEI. This CDR3 contains 14 residues. Written as DNA, the CDR3 is TGTGCCAGCAGGCCAGAGTCCCACTCCTACGAGCAGTACTTC. Its translation is CASRPESHSYEQYF.

This clonotype was observed many times. V is TRBV12-3 or TRBV12-4 and J is TRBJ1-5; D gene unclear. The CDR3 is 14 residues long. V was trimmed by 3 bases and J by 7 bases, leaving 13 bases between them. The DNA of the CDR3 is TGTGCCAGCAGTTTGATAGGGTACCGACAGCCCCAGCATTTT. Protein product: CASSLIGYRQPQHF.